This T cell receptor beta chain was sequenced during a study of T cells in tumors after PD-1 blockade. Tumor or blood genomic DNA was sequenced, with inputs of roughly 616 ng to 6,004 ng. CDR1 SGHRS and CDR2 YFSETQ come from the germline V gene. Trimming pared 4 bases from V and 7 bases from J, leaving 17 bases between. The CDR3 has 14 residues. Some clones are missing from TCRdb's copy, which holds only in-frame ones; the method was immunoSEQ multiplex PCR. The profile covers over 20,000 clones, with nearly 85% appearing a single time and about 12% taken by the ten largest. Sequencing used PBMCs, obtained after anti-PD-1 treatment. The chain recombines TRBV5-1 with TRBJ2-5; TRBD1 or TRBD2 may be the D gene (5 bases each). The TCR sequence derives from a human donor with basal cell carcinoma. The CDR3 DNA sequence: TGCGCCAGCAGCCCGGGGACGGAAAAGGGGACCCAGTACTTC. Residues: CASSPGTEKGTQYF.